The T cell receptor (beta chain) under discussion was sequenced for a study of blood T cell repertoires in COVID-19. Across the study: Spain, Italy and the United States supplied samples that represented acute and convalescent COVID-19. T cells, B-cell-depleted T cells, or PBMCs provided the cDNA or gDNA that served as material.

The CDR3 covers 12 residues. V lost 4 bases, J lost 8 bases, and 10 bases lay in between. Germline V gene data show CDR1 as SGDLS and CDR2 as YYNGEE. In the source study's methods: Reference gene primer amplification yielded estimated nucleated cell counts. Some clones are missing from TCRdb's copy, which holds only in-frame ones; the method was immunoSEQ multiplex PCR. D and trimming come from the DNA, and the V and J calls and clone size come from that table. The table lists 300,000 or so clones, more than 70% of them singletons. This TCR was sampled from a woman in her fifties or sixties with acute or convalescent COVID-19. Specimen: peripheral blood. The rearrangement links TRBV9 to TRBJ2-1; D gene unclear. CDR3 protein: CASSILSHEQFF. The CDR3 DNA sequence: TGTGCCAGCAGCATCCTCTCCCATGAGCAGTTCTTC.